The 22 T cell receptor beta chains given below trace back to one sample, sequenced in a study of regulatory T cells in long-lasting Graves disease. Stated time point: persistent/refractory GD, antithyroid drugs over 5 years with positive TRAb. From RNA extracted from PBMCs, the TCR library was made. CDR3-region Arm-PCR and iRepertoire HTBI primers produced the TCR beta libraries. One entry per CDR3 protein, called by TCRdb with MiXCR from the multiplex PCR reads. The sample carries a few hundred thousand distinct CDR3 sequences, about 21% recorded once. The material was peripheral blood mononuclear cells (PBMCs), obtained when the disease was refractory, from a patient treated with antithyroid drugs. These TCRs come from a female donor with Graves disease.

The V call is TRBV20-1, the J call TRBJ2-6; D remains unclear. The V end was cut by 7 bases, the J end by 1 base, with 11 bases between. CDR1 DFQATT and CDR2 SNEGSKA come from the germline V gene (reference sequence). The CDR3 runs 14 residues. CDR3 sequence (DNA): TGCAGTGTCCGATTTGTTTCTGGGGCCAACGTCCTGACTTTC. Translating it yields CSVRFVSGANVLTF.

The sample holds many counts of this clonotype. J is TRBJ2-5 and V is TRBV2; 9 bases are shared with TRBD2. Trimming at V came to 4 bases and at J to 5 bases, leaving 20 bases not matched to a gene. CDR3 length: 19 residues. Germline V gives CDR1 SNHLY, CDR2 FYNNEI. The CDR3: CASSVRRGDGSGSLETQYF. CDR3 DNA sequence: TGTGCCAGCAGTGTTCGTCGGGGTGATGGTAGCGGGAGCCTGGAGACCCAGTACTTC.

In its sample, this clonotype was seen many times. This chain connects TRBV28 to TRBJ2-5, with D tentatively TRBD1 (6 bases). Deletions cut 5 bases from V and 5 bases from J, with 24 bases between. The length of the CDR3 is 17 residues. Germline V gene lookup returns CDR1 MDHEN and CDR2 SYDVKM. CDR3 DNA: TGTGCCAGCAGTCCCCTTCGAACCAGGGGCCATCACGAGACCCAGTACTTC. Its protein is CASSPLRTRGHHETQYF.

This clonotype was picked up a small number of times. The V gene is TRBV30, the J gene TRBJ1-1; D unresolved. Trimming shortened V by 0 bases and J by 0 bases, and 11 bases separated the two germline ends. The germline CDR1 and CDR2 sequences are GTSNPN and SVGIG (reference sequence). This CDR3 is built from 15 residues. The CDR3 spells CAWSVLGGLNTEAFF. The CDR3 DNA is TGTGCCTGGAGTGTACTAGGCGGATTGAACACTGAAGCTTTCTTT. The full variable domain, rest sourced from reference TRBV30 and TRBJ1-1, is SQTIHQWPATLVQPVGSPLSLECTVEGTSNPNLYWYRQAAGRGLQLLFYSVGIGQISSEVPQNLSASRPQDRQFILSSKKLLLSDSGFYLCAWSVLGGLNTEAFFGQGTRLTVV.

The DNA for the CDR3 is TGTGCCAGCAGTTACGGTCCGGGAAACGTCGATGAGCAGTTCTTC. The encoded protein is CASSYGPGNVDEQFF. This chain uses TRBV12-3 or TRBV12-4 with TRBJ2-1, with D tentatively TRBD2 (5 bases). V gave up 4 bases and J gave up 8 bases, with 18 bases separating them. This CDR3 has 15 amino acids.

This clonotype has a count of ten or more. The V gene is TRBV3-1, the J gene TRBJ1-5; D unclear. The germline V gene has CDR1 LGHDT and CDR2 YNNKEL (reference sequence). The CDR3 is 13 residues long. V shed 1 base and J shed 6 bases, with 7 bases lying between them. The CDR3: CASSQGYPQPQHF. In DNA form, the CDR3 reads TGTGCCAGCAGCCAAGGGTATCCTCAGCCCCAGCATTTT.

This rearrangement joins TRBV14 to TRBJ2-5; 7 nucleotides line up with TRBD2. Germline CDR1 reads SGHDN; CDR2 reads FVKESK. This CDR3 comprises 14 residues. V was pared by 3 bases and J by 7 bases, with 8 bases of the junction left unmatched. The chain's CDR3 is CASSHWTSSVTQYF. In nucleotides, the CDR3 is TGTGCCAGCAGCCATTGGACTAGTTCAGTGACCCAGTACTTC.

The CDR3 coding sequence is TGCAGTGCCCCCCGCAGGGCAGGCGCTAATGAAAAACTGTTTTTT. Residues: CSAPRRAGANEKLFF. V and J are TRBV20-1 and TRBJ1-4; perhaps TRBD1 as D (5 bases). The germline V gene has CDR1 DFQATT and CDR2 SNEGSKA (reference sequence). Trimming pared 6 bases from V and 3 bases from J, leaving 17 bases between. The CDR3 is made up of 15 amino acids.

The chain combines TRBV20-1 with TRBJ2-5, with D uncertain. The CDR3 sequence is 15 residues long. Germline CDR1 and CDR2: DFQATT and SNEGSKA (reference sequence). The CDR3 reads CKPHGVGNLQETQYF. DNA of the CDR3: TGCAAGCCCCACGGTGTGGGCAACCTCCAAGAGACCCAGTACTTC.

CDR3 residues: CASSPKRQGEFYGYTF. CDR3 DNA: TGTGCCAGCTCACCAAAGAGACAGGGGGAATTTTATGGCTACACCTTC. The chain carries TRBV18 and TRBJ1-2, with 9 bases aligning to TRBD1. Germline V gives CDR1 KGHSH, CDR2 LQKENI. The CDR3 is 16 amino acids. V was pared by 2 bases and J by 5 bases, with 9 bases of the junction left unmatched. Complete variable domain (other parts from reference TRBV18 and TRBJ1-2): NAGVMQNPRHLVRRRGQEARLRCSPMKGHSHVYWYRQLPEEGLKFMVYLQKENIIDESGMPKERFSAEFPKEGPSILRIQQVVRGDSAAYFCASSPKRQGEFYGYTFGSGTRLTVV.

The J gene is TRBJ2-5, the V gene TRBV5-4; D is uncertain. V was trimmed by 0 bases and J by 4 bases, leaving 7 bases between them. Germline V gene sequence: CDR1 SGHNT, CDR2 YYREEE (reference sequence). The CDR3 loop spans 13 amino acids. CDR3 residues: CASSLDYRETQYF. Here the CDR3 DNA reads TGTGCCAGCAGCTTGGACTATCGAGAGACCCAGTACTTC.

Here the CDR3 reads CASKNTSFSYEQYF. Written as DNA, the CDR3 is TGCGCCAGCAAGAACACCAGCTTCTCCTACGAGCAGTACTTC. The chain carries TRBV10-2 and TRBJ2-7; D ambiguous. The germline V gene encodes CDR1 WSHSY and CDR2 SAAADI. Trimming shortened V by 7 bases and J by 0 bases, and 13 bases separated the two germline ends. This CDR3 contains 14 residues.

The table lists this clonotype with many counts. The J gene is TRBJ1-2, the V gene TRBV6-1; TRBD1 might be the D (5 bases). V was cut by 5 bases and J by 4 bases, with 17 bases left in between. Germline CDR1 and CDR2: MNHNS and SASEGT. CDR3 length: 15 residues. Here the CDR3 DNA reads TGTGCCAGCAGTACCGCGGGACCGATAATCTATGGCTACACCTTC. Its translation is CASSTAGPIIYGYTF.

V gene TRBV7-2 combines with J gene TRBJ2-7; 8 bases are shared with TRBD1. Germline assignment: CDR1 SGHTA and CDR2 FQGNSA. Trimming cost V 1 base and J 0 bases; bases outside gene matches: 2. This CDR3 contains 15 residues. The CDR3 loop is CASSLGRGHSYEQYF. CDR3 in DNA: TGTGCCAGCAGCTTAGGCAGGGGGCACTCCTACGAGCAGTACTTC. Drawing the rest from reference TRBV7-2 and TRBJ2-7, the complete variable domain is GAGVSQSPSNKVTEKGKDVELRCDPISGHTALYWYRQSLGQGLEFLIYFQGNSAPDKSGLPSDRFSAERTGGSVSTLTIQRTQQEDSAVYLCASSLGRGHSYEQYFGPGTRLTVT.

Worth noting for this clonotype: At one of its ends the junction is not consistent with the germline gene, which may arise from a read error. The chain employs TRBV27 and TRBJ2-5; possible D gene TRBD2, 6 bases. The CDR3 length is 14 residues. Germline CDR1 and CDR2: MNHEY and SMNVEV (reference sequence). The CDR3, as DNA: TGTGCCAGCAGTTTATCTAGCGGCCAAGAGACCCAGCACTTC. Residues: CASSLSSGQETQHF.

The chain couples TRBV5-1 to TRBJ1-2, with D possibly matching TRBD1 (5 bases). Germline assignment: CDR1 SGHRS and CDR2 YFSETQ. The CDR3 contains 17 residues. V was trimmed by 0 bases and J by 3 bases, leaving 18 bases between them. The CDR3 DNA reads as TGCGCCAGCAGCTTGGGGAGTTCAGGGTTAGGCGACTATGGCTACACCTTC. The encoded protein is CASSLGSSGLGDYGYTF.

The V gene is TRBV20-1, the J gene TRBJ1-3; 9 bases fit TRBD1. This CDR3 comprises 15 residues. V gave up 3 bases and J gave up 4 bases; unmatched junction bases: 7. Germline lookup yields CDR1 DFQATT and CDR2 SNEGSKA (reference sequence). The CDR3 DNA sequence: TGCAGTGCTAGTGGGATGACAGGGGGGGGAAACACCATATATTTT. It yields the protein CSASGMTGGGNTIYF.

This clonotype was counted many times. The J gene is TRBJ1-5, the V gene TRBV24-1; 8 bases match TRBD1. The CDR3 length is 16 residues. The ends lost 3 bases at V and 0 bases at J; junction bases unmatched: 3. Germline values: CDR1 KGHDR, CDR2 SFDVKD. The DNA for the CDR3 is TGTGCCACCAGTGATACACAGGGGGATAGCAATCAGCCCCAGCATTTT. Residues: CATSDTQGDSNQPQHF.

This clonotype was observed many times. The chain recombines TRBV20-1 with TRBJ1-5; 7 bases map to TRBD1. V lost 4 bases and J lost 1; bases outside the gene matches: 7. Germline lookup yields CDR1 DFQATT and CDR2 SNEGSKA (reference sequence). The CDR3 runs to 15 residues. The CDR3: CSATSGGVSNQPQHF. The CDR3 DNA sequence: TGCAGTGCTACCTCAGGGGGGGTGAGCAATCAGCCCCAGCATTTT.

The chain joins TRBV20-1 to TRBJ2-2, with a weak D call TRBD2 (5 bases). CDR1 and CDR2 (germline): DFQATT, SNEGSKA (reference sequence). The V end lost 3 bases, the J end lost 6 bases, and 14 bases lay between the germline ends. The CDR3 runs 14 residues. DNA for the CDR3: TGCAGTGCTAGTCGACTAACCCGGTCCGGGGAGCTGTTTTTT. Its protein product is CSASRLTRSGELFF.

The chain combines TRBV6-5 with TRBJ2-5; D not resolved. Trimming cost V 0 bases and J 3 bases, with 5 bases left between them. CDR1 and CDR2 (germline): MNHEY, SVGAGI. The CDR3 covers 13 residues. CDR3 DNA sequence: TGTGCCAGCAGTTACTCTGGCGAAGAGACCCAGTACTTC. This encodes CASSYSGEETQYF.

CDR3: CASSINSPYTEAFF. CDR3 bases: TGTGCCAGTAGTATAAATTCCCCCTACACTGAAGCTTTCTTT. The gene calls are TRBV19 and TRBJ1-1; D gene ambiguous. Germline CDR1 and CDR2: LNHDA and SQIVND (reference sequence). The V gene lost 2 bases and the J gene lost 3 bases, with 10 bases spanning the gap. This CDR3 comprises 14 residues.